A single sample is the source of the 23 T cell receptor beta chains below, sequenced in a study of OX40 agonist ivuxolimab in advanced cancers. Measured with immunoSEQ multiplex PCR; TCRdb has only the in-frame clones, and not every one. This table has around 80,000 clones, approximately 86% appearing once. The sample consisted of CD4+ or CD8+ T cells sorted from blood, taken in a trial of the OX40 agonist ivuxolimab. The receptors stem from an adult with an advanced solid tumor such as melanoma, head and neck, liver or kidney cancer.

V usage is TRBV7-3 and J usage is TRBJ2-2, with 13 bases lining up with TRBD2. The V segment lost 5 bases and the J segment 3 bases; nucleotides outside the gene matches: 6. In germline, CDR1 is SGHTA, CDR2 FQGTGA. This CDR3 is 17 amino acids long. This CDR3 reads CASSGTSGASDTGELFF. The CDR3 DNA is TGTGCCAGCAGCGGGACTAGCGGGGCGTCGGACACCGGGGAGCTGTTTTTT.

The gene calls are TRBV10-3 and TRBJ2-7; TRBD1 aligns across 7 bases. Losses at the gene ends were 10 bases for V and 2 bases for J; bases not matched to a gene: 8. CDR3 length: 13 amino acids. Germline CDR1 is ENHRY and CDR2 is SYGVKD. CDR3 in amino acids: CATGWDRAYEQYF. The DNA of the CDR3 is TGTGCCACCGGCTGGGACAGAGCCTACGAGCAGTACTTC.

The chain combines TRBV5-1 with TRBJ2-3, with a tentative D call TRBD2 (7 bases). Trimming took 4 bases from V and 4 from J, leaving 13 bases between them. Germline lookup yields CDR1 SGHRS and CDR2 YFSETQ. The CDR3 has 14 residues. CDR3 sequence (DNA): TGCGCCAGCAGCACGGGGGGCGTCCCAGATACGCAGTATTTT. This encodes CASSTGGVPDTQYF.

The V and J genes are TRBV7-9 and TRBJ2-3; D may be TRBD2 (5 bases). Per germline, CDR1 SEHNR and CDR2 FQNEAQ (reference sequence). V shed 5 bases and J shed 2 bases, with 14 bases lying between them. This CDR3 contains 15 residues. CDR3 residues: CASSLSQRDTDTQYF. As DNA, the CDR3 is TGTGCCAGCAGCCTGAGTCAGAGGGACACAGATACGCAGTATTTT.

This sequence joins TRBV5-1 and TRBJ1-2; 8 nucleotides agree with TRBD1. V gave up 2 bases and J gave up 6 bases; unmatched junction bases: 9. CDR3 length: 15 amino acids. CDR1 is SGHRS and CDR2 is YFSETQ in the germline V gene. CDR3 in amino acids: CASSFYRGTGDGYTF. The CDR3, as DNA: TGCGCCAGCAGCTTTTACAGGGGGACTGGAGATGGCTACACCTTC.

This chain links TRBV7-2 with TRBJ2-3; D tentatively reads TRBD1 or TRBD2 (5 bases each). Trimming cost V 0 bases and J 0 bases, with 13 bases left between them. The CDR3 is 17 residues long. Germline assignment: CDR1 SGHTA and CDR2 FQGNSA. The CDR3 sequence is CASSLATGTPSTDTQYF. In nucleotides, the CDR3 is TGTGCCAGCAGCTTAGCTACCGGGACCCCTAGCACAGATACGCAGTATTTT.

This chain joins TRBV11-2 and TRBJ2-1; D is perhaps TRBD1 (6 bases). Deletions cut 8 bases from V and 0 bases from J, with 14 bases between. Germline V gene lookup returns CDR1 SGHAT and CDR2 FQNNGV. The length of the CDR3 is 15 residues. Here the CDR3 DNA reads TGTGCCAGCTCAAGGGGGACCGACTCCTACAATGAGCAGTTCTTC. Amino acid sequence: CASSRGTDSYNEQFF. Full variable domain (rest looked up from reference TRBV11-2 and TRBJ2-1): EAGVAQSPRYKIIEKRQSVAFWCNPISGHATLYWYQQILGQGPKLLIQFQNNGVVDDSQLPKDRFSAERLKGVDSTLKIQPAKLEDSAVYLCASSRGTDSYNEQFFGPGTRLTVL.

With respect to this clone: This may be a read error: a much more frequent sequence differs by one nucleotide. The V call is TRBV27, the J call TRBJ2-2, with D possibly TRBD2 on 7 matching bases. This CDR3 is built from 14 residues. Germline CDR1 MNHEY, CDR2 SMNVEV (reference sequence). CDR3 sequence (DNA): TGTGTCAGCAGTGTTAGGGGGAGGGCCGGGGAGCTGTTTTTT. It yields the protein CVSSVRGRAGELFF.

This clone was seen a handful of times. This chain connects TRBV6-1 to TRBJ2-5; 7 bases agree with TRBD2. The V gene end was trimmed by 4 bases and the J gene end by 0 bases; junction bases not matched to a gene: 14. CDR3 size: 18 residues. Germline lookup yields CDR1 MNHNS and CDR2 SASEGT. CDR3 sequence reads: CASSAESGLEGNQETQYF. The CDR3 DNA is TGTGCCAGCAGTGCCGAATCCGGACTAGAGGGGAACCAAGAGACCCAGTACTTC.

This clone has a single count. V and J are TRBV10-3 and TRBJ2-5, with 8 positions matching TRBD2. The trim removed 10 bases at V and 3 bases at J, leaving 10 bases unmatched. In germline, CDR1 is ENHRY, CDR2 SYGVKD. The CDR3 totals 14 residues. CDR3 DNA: TGTGCCACCGGGGGGGACCCAGGGAAAGAGACCCAGTACTTC. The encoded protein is CATGGDPGKETQYF.

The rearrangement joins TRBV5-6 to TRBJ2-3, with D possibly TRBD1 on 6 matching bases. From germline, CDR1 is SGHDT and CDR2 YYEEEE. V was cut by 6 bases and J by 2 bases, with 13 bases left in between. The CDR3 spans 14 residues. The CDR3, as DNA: TGTGCCAGCACCCTGGACAGCACCACAGATACGCAGTATTTT. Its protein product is CASTLDSTTDTQYF. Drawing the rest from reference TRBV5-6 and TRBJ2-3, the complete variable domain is DAGVTQSPTHLIKTRGQQVTLRCSPKSGHDTVSWYQQALGQGPQFIFQYYEEEERQRGNFPDRFSGHQFPNYSSELNVNALLLGDSALYLCASTLDSTTDTQYFGPGTRLTVL.

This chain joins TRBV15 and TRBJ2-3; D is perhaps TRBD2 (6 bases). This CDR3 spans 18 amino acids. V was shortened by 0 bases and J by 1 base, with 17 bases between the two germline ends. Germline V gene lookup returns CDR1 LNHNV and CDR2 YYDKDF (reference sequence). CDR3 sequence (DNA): TGTGCCACCAGCAGAGATCTTGTCCTCGGGACTGGCACAGATACGCAGTATTTT. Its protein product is CATSRDLVLGTGTDTQYF.

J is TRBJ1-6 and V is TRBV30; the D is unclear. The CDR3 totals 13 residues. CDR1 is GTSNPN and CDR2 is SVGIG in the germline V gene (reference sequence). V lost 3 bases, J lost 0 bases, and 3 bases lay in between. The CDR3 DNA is TGTGCCTGGAGCGGCTCCTATAATTCACCCCTCCACTTT. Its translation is CAWSGSYNSPLHF. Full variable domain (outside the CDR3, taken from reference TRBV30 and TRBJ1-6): SQTIHQWPATLVQPVGSPLSLECTVEGTSNPNLYWYRQAAGRGLQLLFYSVGIGQISSEVPQNLSASRPQDRQFILSSKKLLLSDSGFYLCAWSGSYNSPLHFGNGTRLTVT.

The CDR3 DNA sequence: TGTGCCAGCAGCCAAAATCGGGAAGACTCTGGAAACACCATATATTTT. Its translation is CASSQNREDSGNTIYF. The chain links TRBV14 to TRBJ1-3; no definite D call. From germline, CDR1 is SGHDN and CDR2 FVKESK. The CDR3 has 16 amino acids. Deletions cut 2 bases from V and 0 bases from J, with 11 bases between.

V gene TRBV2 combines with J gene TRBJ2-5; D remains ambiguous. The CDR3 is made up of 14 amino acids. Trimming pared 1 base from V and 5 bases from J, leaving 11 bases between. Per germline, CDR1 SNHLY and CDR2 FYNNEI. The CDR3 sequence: CASSEVLFGETQYF. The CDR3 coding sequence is TGTGCCAGCAGTGAAGTTCTATTCGGGGAGACCCAGTACTTC.

The CDR3 nucleotides read TGTGCCAGCAGCCCCGGACAGCCCAATCAGCCCCAGCATTTT. As protein: CASSPGQPNQPQHF. The gene calls are TRBV7-9 and TRBJ1-5; the D gene is possibly TRBD1 (6 bases). Germline V gives CDR1 SEHNR, CDR2 FQNEAQ (reference sequence). The CDR3 consists of 14 residues. V lost 5 bases and J 3 bases, leaving 11 bases between the germline ends.

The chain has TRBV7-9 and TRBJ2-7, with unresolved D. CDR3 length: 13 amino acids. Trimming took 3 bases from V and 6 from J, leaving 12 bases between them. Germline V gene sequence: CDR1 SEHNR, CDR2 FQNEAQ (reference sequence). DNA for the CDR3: TGTGCCAGCAGCTTGGGCCTGGCGAGCGAGCAGTACTTC. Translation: CASSLGLASEQYF.

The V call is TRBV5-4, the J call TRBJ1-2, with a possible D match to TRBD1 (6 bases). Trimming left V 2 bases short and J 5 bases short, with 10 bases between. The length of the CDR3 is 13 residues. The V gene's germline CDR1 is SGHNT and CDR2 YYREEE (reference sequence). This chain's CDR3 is CASSLRQEYGYTF. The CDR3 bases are TGTGCCAGCAGCTTAAGACAGGAGTATGGCTACACCTTC.

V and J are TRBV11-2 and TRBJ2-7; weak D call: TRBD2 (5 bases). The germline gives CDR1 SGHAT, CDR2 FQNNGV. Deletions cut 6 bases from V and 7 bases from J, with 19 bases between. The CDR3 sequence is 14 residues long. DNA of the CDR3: TGTGCCAGCAGTCCTAGGAGGCAGCTACGAGAGCAGTACTTC. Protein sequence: CASSPRRQLREQYF.

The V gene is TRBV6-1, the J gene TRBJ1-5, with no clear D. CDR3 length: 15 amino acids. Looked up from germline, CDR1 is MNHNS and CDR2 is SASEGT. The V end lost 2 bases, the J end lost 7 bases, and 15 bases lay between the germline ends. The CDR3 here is CASSELLVGGQPQHF. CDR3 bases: TGTGCCAGCAGTGAATTGCTAGTGGGCGGGCAGCCCCAGCATTTT.

In DNA form, the CDR3 reads TGTGCCAGTAGTATACCATCTAGCGGAGGGGAGTACGAGCAGTACTTC. It is translated as CASSIPSSGGEYEQYF. The chain links TRBV19 to TRBJ2-7; TRBD2 aligns across 7 bases. J gave up 4 bases and V 2 bases, and 11 bases lay outside the gene matches. Germline V gene data show CDR1 as LNHDA and CDR2 as SQIVND (reference sequence). This CDR3 region has 16 residues.

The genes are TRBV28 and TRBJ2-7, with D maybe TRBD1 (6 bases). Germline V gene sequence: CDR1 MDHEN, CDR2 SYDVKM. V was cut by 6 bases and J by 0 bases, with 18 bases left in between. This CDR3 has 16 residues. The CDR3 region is CASSPPGHQSSYEQYF. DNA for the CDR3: TGTGCCAGCAGCCCCCCGGGACACCAAAGCTCCTACGAGCAGTACTTC.

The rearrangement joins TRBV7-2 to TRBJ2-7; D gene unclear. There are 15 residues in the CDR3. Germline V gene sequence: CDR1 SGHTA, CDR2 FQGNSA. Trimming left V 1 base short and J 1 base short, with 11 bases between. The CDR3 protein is CASSLGWTHSYEQYF. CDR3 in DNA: TGTGCCAGCAGCTTAGGGTGGACGCATTCCTACGAGCAGTACTTC. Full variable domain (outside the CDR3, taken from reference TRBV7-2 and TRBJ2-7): GAGVSQSPSNKVTEKGKDVELRCDPISGHTALYWYRQSLGQGLEFLIYFQGNSAPDKSGLPSDRFSAERTGGSVSTLTIQRTQQEDSAVYLCASSLGWTHSYEQYFGPGTRLTVT.